What follows are 25 T cell receptor beta chains derived from one specimen sequenced in a study of shared clonotypes between healthy human individuals. TCRdb's copy holds only in-frame clones and misses some; the assay was immunoSEQ multiplex PCR. The data contain about 2,500,000 clones, around 94% of them singletons. The specimen sequenced was naive CD4+ T cells sorted from blood. Subset defined: CD45RA+ positively selected. Receptors originate from a young man in good health.

This clone was detected only once. V gene TRBV10-2 combines with J gene TRBJ2-1; 12 bases agree with TRBD2. CDR3 length equals 17 residues. The J segment lost 4 bases and the V segment lost 4 bases, leaving 8 bases of the junction unmatched. CDR1 is WSHSY, CDR2 SAAADI, per germline. The CDR3 protein is CASSARLAGDRYNEQFF. The DNA for the CDR3 is TGCGCCAGCAGTGCGAGACTAGCGGGAGACCGGTACAATGAGCAGTTCTTC.

The rearrangement joins TRBV7-2 to TRBJ2-2, with TRBD2 matching 7 bases. The V and J ends lost 4 bases and 6 bases, in that order; junction bases with no gene match: 5. The CDR3 consists of 14 residues. Germline V gene data show CDR1 as SGHTA and CDR2 as FQGNSA. The CDR3 nucleotides read TGTGCCAGCAGCTGGCGGGAGATCGCCGGGGAGCTGTTTTTT. The encoded protein is CASSWREIAGELFF.

The chain recombines TRBV6-5 with TRBJ2-7; 9 bases are a match to TRBD1. The germline V gene encodes CDR1 MNHEY and CDR2 SVGAGI. The J segment lost 2 bases and the V segment lost 6 bases, leaving 8 bases of the junction unmatched. There are 15 residues in the CDR3. CDR3 coding DNA: TGTGCCAGCAGCCTTGACAGGGGGGGGACCTACGAGCAGTACTTC. Translation: CASSLDRGGTYEQYF.

As regards this clone: Other DNA sequences from this sample encode an identical CDR3 as well. The chain links TRBV7-2 to TRBJ1-1; no clear D gene. The CDR3 spans 14 residues. Germline V lookup: CDR1 SGHTA, CDR2 FQGNSA. Trimming left V 1 base short and J 2 bases short, with 8 bases between. CDR3 nucleotides: TGTGCCAGCAGCTTAGAGGGCAGCAACACTGAAGCTTTCTTT. It specifies CASSLEGSNTEAFF. Based on the CDR3 plus reference TRBV7-2 and TRBJ1-1, the full variable domain is GAGVSQSPSNKVTEKGKDVELRCDPISGHTALYWYRQSLGQGLEFLIYFQGNSAPDKSGLPSDRFSAERTGGSVSTLTIQRTQQEDSAVYLCASSLEGSNTEAFFGQGTRLTVV.

V is TRBV10-1 and J is TRBJ2-5, with TRBD1 identical over 7 bases. This CDR3 has 15 residues. The V gene end was trimmed by 0 bases and the J gene end by 5 bases; junction bases not matched to a gene: 6. Germline V lookup: CDR1 WNHNN, CDR2 SYGVQD (reference sequence). The CDR3 spells CASSESGGAGETQYF. CDR3 DNA: TGCGCCAGCAGTGAGTCAGGGGGCGCCGGGGAGACCCAGTACTTC.

The V call is TRBV5-5, the J call TRBJ1-1; a possible D gene is TRBD1 (6 bases). CDR1 and CDR2 (germline): SGHKS, YYEKEE (reference sequence). With 5 bases removed from V and 1 base from J, the gap between germline ends came to 15 bases. The CDR3 covers 15 residues. DNA of the CDR3: TGTGCCAGCAGTCAGAACTCGGACAGGAACACTGAAGCTTTCTTT. It codes for CASSQNSDRNTEAFF.

This clone has just a few counts. The genes are TRBV12-5 and TRBJ1-3, with TRBD1 matching 7 bases. The V segment lost 1 base and the J segment 3 bases; nucleotides outside the gene matches: 3. The germline V gene has CDR1 LGHNT and CDR2 FRNRAP. CDR3 length equals 15 residues. For the CDR3, the DNA is TGTGCTAGTGGTTTGGGACCAGGGGGTGGAAACACCATATATTTT. It codes for CASGLGPGGGNTIYF.

This clone is a singleton in its sample. This chain connects TRBV29-1 to TRBJ2-7; 7 nucleotides line up with TRBD2. Germline CDR1 is SQVTM and CDR2 is ANQGSEA. This CDR3 has 11 residues. J was trimmed by 4 bases and V by 8 bases; bases with no gene match: 5. The CDR3 nucleotides are TGCAGCTCCCCGGGGGGTTACGAGCAGTACTTC. Its translation: CSSPGGYEQYF.

This chain's CDR3 is CASSPRSSYNEQFF. The CDR3 DNA is TGTGCCAGCAGCCCTCGGAGCTCCTACAATGAGCAGTTCTTC. This chain links TRBV7-2 with TRBJ2-1; D is undetermined. Per the germline V gene, CDR1 is SGHTA and CDR2 is FQGNSA. This CDR3 contains 14 residues. Trimming pared 5 bases from V and 0 bases from J, leaving 8 bases between.

The chain couples TRBV29-1 to TRBJ1-1; tentative D call: TRBD1 (6 bases). CDR1 is SQVTM and CDR2 is ANQGSEA in the germline V gene. This CDR3 comprises 12 residues. Trimming stripped 7 bases from V and 1 base from J, with 10 bases between. Written as DNA, the CDR3 is TGCAGCGCTACGACAGGGAACACTGAAGCTTTCTTT. It encodes CSATTGNTEAFF.

This clone was seen only a few times. The chain joins TRBV20-1 to TRBJ1-1; no reliable D call. With 6 bases removed from V and 8 bases from J, the gap between germline ends came to 13 bases. CDR3 length equals 11 residues. CDR1 is DFQATT and CDR2 is SNEGSKA in the germline V gene (reference sequence). The CDR3 sequence is CSAPGYREAFF. Written as DNA, the CDR3 is TGCAGTGCGCCGGGGTACAGAGAAGCTTTCTTT.

The chain uses TRBV11-2 and TRBJ2-7, with 9 bases lining up with TRBD2. V gave up 3 bases and J gave up 2 bases; unmatched junction bases: 11. Germline lookup yields CDR1 SGHAT and CDR2 FQNNGV. The CDR3 covers 17 residues. The CDR3 spells CASSFTAVSGSAYEQYF. The CDR3 DNA follows: TGTGCCAGCAGCTTTACCGCGGTTAGCGGGAGTGCCTACGAGCAGTACTTC.

V gene TRBV4-1 combines with J gene TRBJ2-5, with D maybe TRBD1 (5 bases). The CDR3 is 13 residues long. The ends were cut back, 0 bases at V and 13 bases at J, with 15 bases in the middle. Germline assignment: CDR1 MGHRA and CDR2 YSYEKL. This CDR3 is CASSQDHVGRVYF. Here the CDR3 DNA reads TGCGCCAGCAGCCAAGATCATGTGGGCAGGGTGTACTTC.

This chain links TRBV9 with TRBJ1-4, with D maybe TRBD1 (5 bases). Germline-derived CDR1 and CDR2 are SGDLS and YYNGEE. The CDR3 spans 15 residues. V was pared by 4 bases and J by 7 bases, with 17 bases between. The CDR3 region is CASSPTGGFGEKLFF. The CDR3 DNA reads TGTGCCAGCAGCCCTACTGGGGGGTTCGGTGAAAAACTGTTTTTT.

This chain connects TRBV27 to TRBJ1-6; D is unclear. CDR3 length: 14 amino acids. Trimming removed 5 bases from V and 7 bases from J, with 12 bases in between. Germline V gene sequence: CDR1 MNHEY, CDR2 SMNVEV (reference sequence). The CDR3 loop is CASSLRAANSPLHF. As DNA, the CDR3 is TGTGCCAGCAGTCTACGGGCGGCCAATTCACCCCTCCACTTT.

The V and J genes are TRBV6-5 and TRBJ1-4; D not certain. Trimming removed 7 bases from V and 8 bases from J, with 8 bases in between. The germline CDR1 and CDR2 sequences are MNHEY and SVGAGI. This CDR3 contains 11 residues. CDR3 sequence: CASTDGEKLFF. The CDR3, as DNA: TGTGCCAGCACTGATGGGGAAAAACTGTTTTTT.

The CDR3 protein is CASSLAPHVGTHYEQYF. The DNA for the CDR3 is TGCGCCAGCAGCTTGGCCCCCCACGTGGGGACGCACTACGAGCAGTACTTC. The chain employs TRBV5-1 and TRBJ2-7; D might be TRBD1 or TRBD2, each matching 5 bases. From germline, CDR1 is SGHRS and CDR2 YFSETQ. With 0 bases removed from V and 3 bases from J, the gap between germline ends came to 19 bases. The CDR3 is 17 amino acids.

The V and J genes are TRBV6-1 and TRBJ1-1, with a weak D call TRBD1 (5 bases). Trimming cost V 2 bases and J 0 bases, with 7 bases left between them. Germline assignment: CDR1 MNHNS and CDR2 SASEGT. The CDR3 covers 14 residues. In DNA, the CDR3 is TGTGCCAGCAGTGAACGGGGGATGAACACTGAAGCTTTCTTT. Protein product: CASSERGMNTEAFF.

Points on this clone: The sample carries other DNA sequences with the same CDR3. V and J are TRBV28 and TRBJ2-7; D is perhaps TRBD1 (5 bases). This CDR3 has 11 residues. V shed 5 bases and J shed 7 bases, with 9 bases lying between them. Germline assignment: CDR1 MDHEN and CDR2 SYDVKM. For the CDR3, the DNA is TGTGCCAGCAGTCCCCAGGGAGAGCAGTACTTC. Residues: CASSPQGEQYF.

V is TRBV5-5 and J is TRBJ1-5; D might be TRBD1 (5 bases). This CDR3 comprises 13 residues. With 2 bases removed from V and 6 bases from J, the gap between germline ends came to 9 bases. Germline CDR1 and CDR2: SGHKS and YYEKEE (reference sequence). CDR3 bases: TGTGCCAGCAGCTTCCAGGGCGCTCAGCCCCAGCATTTT. Translated: CASSFQGAQPQHF. Full variable domain (missing parts from reference TRBV5-5 and TRBJ1-5): DAGVTQSPTHLIKTRGQQVTLRCSPISGHKSVSWYQQVLGQGPQFIFQYYEKEERGRGNFPDRFSARQFPNYSSELNVNALLLGDSALYLCASSFQGAQPQHFGDGTRLSIL.

The chain carries TRBV10-3 and TRBJ1-4, with D possibly TRBD1 on 5 matching bases. Between the trimmed V and J ends, which lost 2 bases and 6 bases, there was a span of 10 bases. CDR1 is ENHRY, CDR2 SYGVKD, per germline. The CDR3 runs to 14 residues. The CDR3, as DNA: TGTGCCATCAGTGAGACAGGAGCCTATGAAAAACTGTTTTTT. Encoded protein: CAISETGAYEKLFF.

The chain joins TRBV5-6 to TRBJ1-1; D remains unclear. There are 15 residues in the CDR3. Germline V gene data show CDR1 as SGHDT and CDR2 as YYEEEE. V shed 0 bases and J shed 0 bases, with 9 bases lying between them. CDR3 coding DNA: TGTGCCAGCAGCTTGGAACGGCGGATGAACACTGAAGCTTTCTTT. Its protein product is CASSLERRMNTEAFF.

CDR3 DNA sequence: TGTGCCAGCAGCTCAGAGGGACTAGCGGGGGACCAAGAGACCCAGTACTTC. Translated, it gives CASSSEGLAGDQETQYF. The V gene is TRBV5-4, the J gene TRBJ2-5; 14 bases line up with TRBD2. This CDR3 contains 17 residues. J was trimmed by 0 bases and V by 3 bases; bases with no gene match: 4. CDR1 is SGHNT, CDR2 YYREEE, per germline (reference sequence).

This clone was seen a single time. The chain joins TRBV7-2 to TRBJ2-5; D is uncertain. Germline V lookup: CDR1 SGHTA, CDR2 FQGNSA. Trimming stripped 1 base from V and 7 bases from J, with 10 bases between. CDR3 length: 13 residues. The CDR3 reads CASSLETSGTQYF. The CDR3 DNA sequence: TGTGCCAGCAGCTTAGAGACATCTGGGACCCAGTACTTC. The entire variable domain, with the rest obtained from reference TRBV7-2 and TRBJ2-5, is as follows: GAGVSQSPSNKVTEKGKDVELRCDPISGHTALYWYRQSLGQGLEFLIYFQGNSAPDKSGLPSDRFSAERTGGSVSTLTIQRTQQEDSAVYLCASSLETSGTQYFGPGTRLLVL.

The chain is built from TRBV19 and TRBJ2-7, with D uncertain. Trimming took off 0 bases at V and 4 bases at J, with 13 bases between the two ends. The CDR3 runs to 15 residues. Per the germline V gene, CDR1 is LNHDA and CDR2 is SQIVND (reference sequence). The CDR3 loop reads CASSIEGQDEYEQYF. The CDR3, as DNA: TGTGCCAGTAGTATAGAGGGCCAAGACGAATACGAGCAGTACTTC. Filled out from reference TRBV19 and TRBJ2-7, the complete variable domain reads DGGITQSPKYLFRKEGQNVTLSCEQNLNHDAMYWYRQDPGQGLRLIYYSQIVNDFQKGDIAEGYSVSREKKESFPLTVTSAQKNPTAFYLCASSIEGQDEYEQYFGPGTRLTVT.